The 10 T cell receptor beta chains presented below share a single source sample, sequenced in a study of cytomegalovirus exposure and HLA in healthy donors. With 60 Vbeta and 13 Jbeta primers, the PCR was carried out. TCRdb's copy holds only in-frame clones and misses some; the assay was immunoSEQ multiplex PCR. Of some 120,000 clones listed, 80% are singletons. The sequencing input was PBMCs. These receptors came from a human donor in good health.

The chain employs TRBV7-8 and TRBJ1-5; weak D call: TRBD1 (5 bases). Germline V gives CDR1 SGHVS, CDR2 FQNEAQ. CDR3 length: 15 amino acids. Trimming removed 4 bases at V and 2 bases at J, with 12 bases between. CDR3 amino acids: CASSSLLGGNQPQHF. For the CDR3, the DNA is TGTGCCAGCAGCTCACTCCTAGGGGGCAATCAGCCCCAGCATTTT.

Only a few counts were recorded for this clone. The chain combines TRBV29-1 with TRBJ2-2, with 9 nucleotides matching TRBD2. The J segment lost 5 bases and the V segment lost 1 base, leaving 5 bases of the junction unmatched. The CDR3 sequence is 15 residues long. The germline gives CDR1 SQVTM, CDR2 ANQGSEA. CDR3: CSVEGLAGLTGELFF. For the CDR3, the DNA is TGCAGCGTTGAAGGGCTAGCGGGGCTTACCGGGGAGCTGTTTTTT.

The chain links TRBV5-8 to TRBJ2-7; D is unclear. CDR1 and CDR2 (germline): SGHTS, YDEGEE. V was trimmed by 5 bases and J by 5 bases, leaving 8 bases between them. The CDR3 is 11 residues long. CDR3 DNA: TGTGCCAGCAGGGTCGGAGACGAGCAGTACTTC. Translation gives CASRVGDEQYF.

The CDR3 DNA reads as TGTGCCAGTAGTATCGCGGGGTCAGGGAACACTGAAGCTTTCTTT. Its translation is CASSIAGSGNTEAFF. This chain links TRBV19 with TRBJ1-1; D is undetermined. V was cut by 3 bases and J by 1 base, with 12 bases left in between. The germline V gene has CDR1 LNHDA and CDR2 SQIVND (reference sequence). This CDR3 has 15 residues.

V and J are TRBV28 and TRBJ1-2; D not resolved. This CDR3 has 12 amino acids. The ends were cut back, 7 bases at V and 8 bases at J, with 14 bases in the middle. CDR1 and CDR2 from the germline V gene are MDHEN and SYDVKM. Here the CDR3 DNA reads TGTGCCAGCACCCCTTCGGCGGGGGGCTACACCTTC. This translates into CASTPSAGGYTF.

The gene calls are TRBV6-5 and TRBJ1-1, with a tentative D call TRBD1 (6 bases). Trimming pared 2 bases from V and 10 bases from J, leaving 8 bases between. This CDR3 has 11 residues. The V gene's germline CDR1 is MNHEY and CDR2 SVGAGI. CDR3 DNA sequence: TGTGCCAGCAGTTACCCAGGGGTAGCTTTCTTT. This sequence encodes CASSYPGVAFF.

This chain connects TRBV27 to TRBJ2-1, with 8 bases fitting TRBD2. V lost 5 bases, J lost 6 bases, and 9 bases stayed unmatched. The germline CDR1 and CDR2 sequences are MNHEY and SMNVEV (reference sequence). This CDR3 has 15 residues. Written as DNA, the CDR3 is TGTGCCAGCAGTCTGGGAGCGGGGGCCAGCAATGAGCAGTTCTTC. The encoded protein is CASSLGAGASNEQFF.

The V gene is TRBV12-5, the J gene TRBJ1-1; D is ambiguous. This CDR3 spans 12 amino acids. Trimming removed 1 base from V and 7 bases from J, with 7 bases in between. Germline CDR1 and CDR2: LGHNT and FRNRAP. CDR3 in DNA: TGTGCTAGTGGTTTGGCTCTAGGTGAAGCTTTCTTT. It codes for CASGLALGEAFF.

The DNA of the CDR3 is TGTGCCAGCAGTTCGGTCACAGATACGCAGTATTTT. It encodes CASSSVTDTQYF. J is TRBJ2-3 and V is TRBV2; D remains ambiguous. CDR1 is SNHLY and CDR2 is FYNNEI in the germline V gene. The V end lost 5 bases, the J end lost 2 bases, and 5 bases lay between the germline ends. The CDR3 loop spans 12 amino acids.

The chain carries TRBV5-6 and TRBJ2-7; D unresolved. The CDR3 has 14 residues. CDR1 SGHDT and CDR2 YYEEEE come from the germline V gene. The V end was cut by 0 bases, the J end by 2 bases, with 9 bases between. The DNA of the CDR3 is TGTGCCAGCAGCTTGGCCGCAGGTACCTACGAGCAGTACTTC. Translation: CASSLAAGTYEQYF.